Each of the 31 T cell receptor beta chains below was sequenced from the same sample in a study of T cell responses to AZD1222 COVID-19 vaccine (dated by TCRdb to the early 2020s). To prepare the library, the immunoSEQ multiplex PCR assay was applied. TCRdb provides this immuneACCESS table in a form limited to in-frame rearrangements. Some clones are lacking; in checked studies, under half of them reflect an unresolved V gene, and why the rest are absent is not known. The table for this sample lists roughly 110,000 clones; roughly 89% of them were counted only once. Of the sample, 9.5% to 15% falls within the top ten clones. The sample's time point label, in plain terms: baseline before first vaccination. The sample was peripheral blood, taken on day 0 of AZD1222 vaccination. The receptors originated from an adult in good health.

The V and J genes are TRBV7-9 and TRBJ2-2, with a tentative D call TRBD1 (6 bases). This CDR3 is built from 14 residues. Germline CDR1 SEHNR, CDR2 FQNEAQ (reference sequence). With 4 bases removed from V and 3 bases from J, the gap between germline ends came to 9 bases. The CDR3, as DNA: TGTGCCAGCAGCTACTGGACAGACACCGGGGAGCTGTTTTTT. It translates to CASSYWTDTGELFF.

The J gene is TRBJ2-3, the V gene TRBV5-4; D might be TRBD1 (6 bases). The ends were cut back, 0 bases at V and 2 bases at J, with 10 bases in the middle. CDR3 length: 15 residues. CDR1 is SGHNT, CDR2 YYREEE, per germline (reference sequence). The CDR3 DNA reads TGTGCCAGCAGCTTGGGACAGGCGACCACAGATACGCAGTATTTT. Translation: CASSLGQATTDTQYF.

For the CDR3, the DNA is TGTGCCAGTAGTACCCCACGCAGCACAGATACGCAGTATTTT. Protein sequence: CASSTPRSTDTQYF. V gene TRBV19 combines with J gene TRBJ2-3; D not resolved. Trimming stripped 4 bases from V and 0 bases from J, with 8 bases between. Germline CDR1 LNHDA, CDR2 SQIVND (reference sequence). CDR3 size: 14 residues. Drawing the rest from reference TRBV19 and TRBJ2-3, the complete variable domain is DGGITQSPKYLFRKEGQNVTLSCEQNLNHDAMYWYRQDPGQGLRLIYYSQIVNDFQKGDIAEGYSVSREKKESFPLTVTSAQKNPTAFYLCASSTPRSTDTQYFGPGTRLTVL.

This chain uses TRBV6-5 with TRBJ2-5; TRBD2 might be the D (6 bases). Trimming cost V 6 bases and J 5 bases, with 13 bases left between them. Germline V gives CDR1 MNHEY, CDR2 SVGAGI. CDR3 length equals 13 residues. DNA of the CDR3: TGTGCCAGCAGCCGGACTGGGGGGGAGACCCAGTACTTC. Its protein product is CASSRTGGETQYF.

The chain couples TRBV6-2 or TRBV6-3 to TRBJ2-1, with TRBD2 matching over 12 bases. The ends lost 4 bases at V and 7 bases at J; junction bases unmatched: 20. Germline V gene data show CDR1 as MNHEY and CDR2 as SVGEGT. This CDR3 has 20 residues. The CDR3 region has the DNA TGTGCCAGCAGTTCCCTATTATTGACTAGCGGGGGTGGGTACCTTAATGAGCAGTTCTTC. Residues: CASSSLLLTSGGGYLNEQFF.

This sequence joins TRBV7-2 and TRBJ2-7, with 7 bases matching TRBD2. The CDR3 is made up of 13 amino acids. V lost 4 bases and J lost 7; bases outside the gene matches: 7. CDR1 and CDR2 (germline): SGHTA, FQGNSA. The CDR3 nucleotides read TGTGCCAGCAGCTGGACTAGTTCTTCTGAGCAGTACTTC. Amino acids: CASSWTSSSEQYF.

This clone was detected once. This chain connects TRBV4-1 to TRBJ2-7; D might be TRBD2 (5 bases). There are 15 residues in the CDR3. Deletions cut 0 bases from V and 2 bases from J, with 11 bases between. CDR1 and CDR2 (germline): MGHRA, YSYEKL. The CDR3 DNA is TGCGCCAGCAGCCAAGAGGCCGCGACTACCTACGAGCAGTACTTC. Protein: CASSQEAATTYEQYF.

The chain couples TRBV2 to TRBJ2-3, with a possible D match to TRBD2 (5 bases). Germline-derived CDR1 and CDR2 are SNHLY and FYNNEI. Trimming shortened V by 4 bases and J by 10 bases, and 9 bases separated the two germline ends. The CDR3 runs 11 residues. This CDR3 reads CASSASTSQYF. The CDR3 region has the DNA TGTGCCAGCAGTGCTAGCACTTCGCAGTATTTT.

J is TRBJ2-7 and V is TRBV5-8; possibly TRBD2 for D (6 bases). V shed 3 bases and J shed 2 bases, with 18 bases lying between them. The CDR3 extends over 16 amino acids. Germline V gives CDR1 SGHTS, CDR2 YDEGEE. CDR3 bases: TGTGCCAGCAGCTCACCTCGGTTTAGCGGTACCTACGAGCAGTACTTC. It translates to CASSSPRFSGTYEQYF.

The chain couples TRBV6-2 or TRBV6-3 to TRBJ2-2; 11 bases line up with TRBD2. The CDR3 spans 18 residues. The V gene's germline CDR1 is MNHEY and CDR2 SVGEGT. V shed 2 bases and J 7 bases; nucleotides not matched to a gene: 12. This chain's CDR3 is CASSYDVIAGGQVGELFF. Here the CDR3 DNA reads TGTGCCAGCAGTTACGATGTTATAGCGGGAGGGCAAGTCGGGGAGCTGTTTTTT.

Notes on this clone: The same CDR3 is also encoded by other DNA sequences in this sample. The J gene is TRBJ1-3, the V gene TRBV5-4, with 7 bases identical to TRBD1. V lost 3 bases, J lost 4 bases, and 1 base stayed unmatched. Germline V gene sequence: CDR1 SGHNT, CDR2 YYREEE (reference sequence). The CDR3 has 13 amino acids. Here the CDR3 DNA reads TGTGCCAGCAGCTCGGGACAGGGAAACACCATATATTTT. Translating gives CASSSGQGNTIYF.

The chain combines TRBV11-2 with TRBJ1-1; no clear D gene. Germline V gives CDR1 SGHAT, CDR2 FQNNGV. Trimming took off 1 base at V and 8 bases at J, with 5 bases between the two ends. This CDR3 comprises 11 residues. The CDR3 DNA sequence: TGTGCCAGCAGCTTAGGCAGGGAAGCTTTCTTT. Its protein product is CASSLGREAFF.

The genes are TRBV27 and TRBJ1-5; no clear D. Germline V gives CDR1 MNHEY, CDR2 SMNVEV (reference sequence). The CDR3 runs 14 residues. With 5 bases removed from V and 6 bases from J, the gap between germline ends came to 14 bases. CDR3 sequence reads: CASSLLDSRQPQHF. CDR3 nucleotide sequence: TGTGCCAGCAGTCTACTAGATTCCCGTCAGCCCCAGCATTTT.

The chain joins TRBV27 to TRBJ2-5; a weak D match, TRBD2 (5 bases). The CDR3 has 13 amino acids. The V gene lost 0 bases and the J gene lost 7 bases, with 9 bases spanning the gap. The germline V gene has CDR1 MNHEY and CDR2 SMNVEV (reference sequence). CDR3 nucleotide sequence: TGTGCCAGCAGTTTATCAGGGAGTGGGACCCAGTACTTC. Its translation is CASSLSGSGTQYF.

The gene calls are TRBV18 and TRBJ2-1, with TRBD2 identical over 7 bases. The CDR3 spans 14 residues. Germline-derived CDR1 and CDR2 are KGHSH and LQKENI. V lost 6 bases to trimming and J lost 6 bases; unmatched junction nucleotides: 8. In nucleotides, the CDR3 is TGTGCCAGCTCGGGACTAAGCCTCTCCAATGAGCAGTTCTTC. Translation gives CASSGLSLSNEQFF.

V gene TRBV28 combines with J gene TRBJ1-2; 10 nucleotides match TRBD1. The CDR3 covers 16 residues. Losses at the gene ends were 6 bases for V and 4 bases for J; bases not matched to a gene: 11. Germline V gene lookup returns CDR1 MDHEN and CDR2 SYDVKM. The DNA for the CDR3 is TGTGCCAGCAGCAGTCCCGGGACAGGGGACGGCTATGGCTACACCTTC. It yields the protein CASSSPGTGDGYGYTF.

This chain uses TRBV18 with TRBJ2-5; 7 nucleotides match TRBD1. Per germline, CDR1 KGHSH and CDR2 LQKENI. With V trimmed by 4 bases and J by 10 bases, 6 bases remained unmatched. This CDR3 contains 12 residues. The CDR3 region is CASSLATGVQYF. The DNA of the CDR3 is TGTGCCAGCTCACTTGCAACAGGGGTCCAGTACTTC. The whole variable domain, remainder taken from reference TRBV18 and TRBJ2-5, is NAGVMQNPRHLVRRRGQEARLRCSPMKGHSHVYWYRQLPEEGLKFMVYLQKENIIDESGMPKERFSAEFPKEGPSILRIQQVVRGDSAAYFCASSLATGVQYFGPGTRLLVL.

This clone was counted between two and nine times. The chain employs TRBV25-1 and TRBJ2-7; 9 positions match TRBD1. Germline CDR1 is MGHDK and CDR2 is SYGVNS. After removal of 8 bases from V and 3 bases from J, the junction contained 8 bases not matched to a gene. CDR3 length: 14 residues. Here the CDR3 DNA reads TGTGCCAGCTCCCCTGCGGGACAGGGCTACGAGCAGTACTTC. As protein: CASSPAGQGYEQYF.

V usage is TRBV19 and J usage is TRBJ2-2; D is unclear. The CDR3 consists of 15 residues. With 3 bases removed from V and 9 bases from J, the gap between germline ends came to 17 bases. CDR1 and CDR2 (germline): LNHDA, SQIVND (reference sequence). CDR3 residues: CASSMSRNPHRELFF. CDR3 sequence (DNA): TGTGCCAGTAGTATGTCACGAAATCCGCATCGGGAGCTGTTTTTT.

DNA for the CDR3: TGTGCCAGCAGTTACCTGGGGGCGCAAGGCACTGAAGCTTTCTTT. As protein: CASSYLGAQGTEAFF. The chain is built from TRBV6-5 and TRBJ1-1; D is possibly TRBD1 (6 bases). The V gene's germline CDR1 is MNHEY and CDR2 SVGAGI. This CDR3 has 15 amino acids. V dropped 2 bases and J dropped 4 bases, with 14 bases sitting between them.

The rearrangement joins TRBV6-1 to TRBJ2-3, with 9 bases lining up with TRBD2. The J segment lost 6 bases and the V segment lost 2 bases, leaving 6 bases of the junction unmatched. Germline CDR1 is MNHNS and CDR2 is SASEGT. The CDR3 runs to 15 residues. CDR3 amino acids: CASSESLAGWDTQYF. The CDR3 bases are TGTGCCAGCAGTGAATCTCTAGCGGGATGGGATACGCAGTATTTT.

This chain joins TRBV10-3 and TRBJ1-6; D not resolved. The CDR3 sequence is 15 residues long. Per the germline V gene, CDR1 is ENHRY and CDR2 is SYGVKD. The ends were cut back, 2 bases at V and 0 bases at J, with 5 bases in the middle. In DNA form, the CDR3 reads TGTGCCATCAGTGAGGAGGGCTCCTATAATTCACCCCTCCACTTT. This translates into CAISEEGSYNSPLHF.

In this sample, this clone turned up once. The J gene is TRBJ2-1, the V gene TRBV4-2; D might be TRBD1 (6 bases). The CDR3 loop spans 17 amino acids. Looked up from germline, CDR1 is LGHNA and CDR2 is YNFKEQ. Between the trimmed V and J ends, which lost 3 bases and 5 bases, there was a span of 20 bases. CDR3 in amino acids: CASSQLLRARGDNEQFF. The CDR3 nucleotides read TGTGCCAGCAGCCAGCTCCTGAGAGCCAGGGGTGACAATGAGCAGTTCTTC.

The rearrangement uses TRBV6-5 and TRBJ1-3; D gene unclear. Trimming cost V 6 bases and J 0 bases, with 12 bases left between them. The CDR3 contains 15 residues. Per the germline V gene, CDR1 is MNHEY and CDR2 is SVGAGI. The CDR3 DNA sequence: TGTGCCAGCAGCCTCCTTGCTACCTCTGGAAACACCATATATTTT. Its protein product is CASSLLATSGNTIYF.

The V gene is TRBV19, the J gene TRBJ1-1; TRBD1 matches at 7 bases. This CDR3 comprises 16 residues. The germline gives CDR1 LNHDA, CDR2 SQIVND (reference sequence). After removal of 5 bases from V and 0 bases from J, the junction contained 9 bases not matched to a gene. CDR3 nucleotide sequence: TGTGCCAGTAGTCCGATCCAGGGGGGACTGAACACTGAAGCTTTCTTT. Translation gives CASSPIQGGLNTEAFF. The entire variable domain, with the rest obtained from reference TRBV19 and TRBJ1-1, is as follows: DGGITQSPKYLFRKEGQNVTLSCEQNLNHDAMYWYRQDPGQGLRLIYYSQIVNDFQKGDIAEGYSVSREKKESFPLTVTSAQKNPTAFYLCASSPIQGGLNTEAFFGQGTRLTVV.

The chain joins TRBV7-3 to TRBJ1-1, with D unresolved. The CDR3 consists of 14 residues. Germline V gene data show CDR1 as SGHTA and CDR2 as FQGTGA. Trimming pared 3 bases from V and 4 bases from J, leaving 12 bases between. The CDR3 DNA reads TGTGCCAGCAGCTTCTATCGGAGACCCACTGAAGCTTTCTTT. Translated, it gives CASSFYRRPTEAFF.

V gene TRBV27 combines with J gene TRBJ1-1, with D perhaps TRBD1 (5 bases). This CDR3 is built from 12 residues. V was cut by 2 bases and J by 4 bases, with 5 bases left in between. In germline, CDR1 is MNHEY, CDR2 SMNVEV (reference sequence). For the CDR3, the DNA is TGTGCCAGCAGTTTAAGGGGCACTGAAGCTTTCTTT. The encoded protein is CASSLRGTEAFF.

CDR3: CASSPDSLRRNTIYF. CDR3 DNA: TGTGCCAGCTCACCCGACAGCCTAAGGAGAAACACCATATATTTT. V is TRBV18 and J is TRBJ1-3; tentative D call: TRBD1 (5 bases). Germline values: CDR1 KGHSH, CDR2 LQKENI. The germline V and J ends were trimmed by 3 bases and 5 bases, with 14 bases remaining between them. The CDR3 sequence is 15 residues long.

CDR3 in DNA: TGTGCCAGCAGCTTGGGGGGACTAGCGGGAGTACGAGCCACAGATACGCAGTATTTT. This gives the protein CASSLGGLAGVRATDTQYF. This chain links TRBV5-4 with TRBJ2-3, with 14 bases that match TRBD2. CDR3 length: 19 amino acids. The V segment lost 0 bases and the J segment 2 bases; nucleotides outside the gene matches: 8. Germline values: CDR1 SGHNT, CDR2 YYREEE (reference sequence).

This rearrangement joins TRBV10-2 to TRBJ1-1; D uncertain. Germline V gives CDR1 WSHSY, CDR2 SAAADI. Between the trimmed V and J ends, which lost 5 bases and 5 bases, there was a span of 12 bases. The CDR3 consists of 13 residues. The chain's CDR3 is CASSQIERTEAFF. The CDR3 nucleotides are TGCGCCAGCAGTCAAATCGAGCGAACTGAAGCTTTCTTT.

The chain's CDR3 is CATRGTSGRVYEQYF. CDR3 DNA: TGTGCCACCCGCGGGACTAGCGGGAGGGTCTACGAGCAGTACTTC. V gene TRBV10-3 combines with J gene TRBJ2-7, with 16 bases fitting TRBD2. The germline V gene encodes CDR1 ENHRY and CDR2 SYGVKD. Germline trimming cut 10 bases from V and 3 bases from J; bases unmatched to any gene: 6. The CDR3 totals 15 residues.